Presented here are 14 T cell receptor beta chains from one specimen sequenced in a study of blood T cell repertoires in COVID-19. Measured with immunoSEQ multiplex PCR; TCRdb has only the in-frame clones, and not every one. The sample lists 75,000 to 95,000 clones; 55% to 80% were seen once. The material sequenced was peripheral blood. The receptors were gathered from a woman in her sixties in a cohort sampled during active or convalescent COVID-19.

The chain couples TRBV2 to TRBJ1-6; maybe TRBD1 (5 bases). CDR1 is SNHLY, CDR2 FYNNEI, per germline. V dropped 5 bases and J dropped 8 bases, with 13 bases sitting between them. The CDR3 consists of 14 residues. CDR3 bases: TGTGCCAGCAGTATAAGACAGTATGATTCACCCCTCCACTTT. This encodes CASSIRQYDSPLHF.

The chain is built from TRBV6-1 and TRBJ1-2; D gene uncertain. The V gene lost 0 bases and the J gene lost 7 bases, with 15 bases spanning the gap. The CDR3 is made up of 15 amino acids. In germline, CDR1 is MNHNS, CDR2 SASEGT. The CDR3: CASSEAPGGSGGYTF. In DNA form, the CDR3 reads TGTGCCAGCAGTGAAGCACCGGGAGGAAGCGGTGGCTACACCTTC.

This chain links TRBV4-1 with TRBJ1-2; TRBD1 might be the D (6 bases). The CDR3 contains 16 residues. Trimming cost V 5 bases and J 5 bases, with 21 bases left between them. Per germline, CDR1 MGHRA and CDR2 YSYEKL. For the CDR3, the DNA is TGCGCCAGCAGCAGGGCAGGGGCCTCAGAAGGGTATGGCTACACCTTC. This translates into CASSRAGASEGYGYTF.

The chain uses TRBV11-3 and TRBJ1-1; 8 positions match TRBD1. Germline loops: CDR1 SGHNT, CDR2 YENEEA. CDR3 size: 16 residues. Trimming cost V 5 bases and J 1 base; bases outside gene matches: 9. The CDR3 region has the DNA TGTGCCAGCAGCGCCGGACAGGGCCGACGGAACACTGAAGCTTTCTTT. This sequence encodes CASSAGQGRRNTEAFF.

The genes are TRBV5-6 and TRBJ2-2, with D perhaps TRBD2 (6 bases). Germline lookup yields CDR1 SGHDT and CDR2 YYEEEE. V lost 2 bases and J lost 6, with 20 bases in between. This CDR3 region has 17 residues. The CDR3 sequence: CASSFLPLVGGPGELFF. As DNA, the CDR3 is TGTGCCAGCAGCTTTCTTCCCTTAGTCGGGGGACCCGGGGAGCTGTTTTTT. Supplemented by reference TRBV5-6 and TRBJ2-2, the full variable domain reads DAGVTQSPTHLIKTRGQQVTLRCSPKSGHDTVSWYQQALGQGPQFIFQYYEEEERQRGNFPDRFSGHQFPNYSSELNVNALLLGDSALYLCASSFLPLVGGPGELFFGEGSRLTVL.

The chain couples TRBV3-1 (or the pseudogene TRBV3-2) to TRBJ1-1, with TRBD1 matching over 8 bases. The trim removed 1 base at V and 0 bases at J, leaving 7 bases unmatched. Germline V gene sequence: CDR1 LGHDT, CDR2 YNNKEL (reference sequence). CDR3 length equals 17 residues. CDR3 sequence: CASSQVVTTGVNTEAFF. The CDR3 DNA reads as TGTGCCAGCAGCCAAGTTGTGACGACAGGGGTGAACACTGAAGCTTTCTTT.

The genes are TRBV7-9 and TRBJ2-2; maybe TRBD1 (6 bases). The V gene's germline CDR1 is SEHNR and CDR2 FQNEAQ (reference sequence). This CDR3 is built from 15 residues. V lost 2 bases to trimming and J lost 6 bases, with 13 bases between them. The CDR3 is CASSLQGTGAGELFF. CDR3 nucleotide sequence: TGTGCCAGCAGCTTACAGGGGACCGGCGCCGGGGAGCTGTTTTTT. Based on the CDR3 plus reference TRBV7-9 and TRBJ2-2, the full variable domain is DTGVSQNPRHKITKRGQNVTFRCDPISEHNRLYWYRQTLGQGPEFLTYFQNEAQLEKSRLLSDRFSAERPKGSFSTLEIQRTEQGDSAMYLCASSLQGTGAGELFFGEGSRLTVL.

The V call is TRBV4-1, the J call TRBJ2-1; perhaps TRBD2 as D (5 bases). V was cut by 2 bases and J by 0 bases, with 17 bases left in between. The CDR3 is 18 amino acids. Germline CDR1 MGHRA, CDR2 YSYEKL. The CDR3 sequence is CASSQQDLLGSSYNEQFF. CDR3 in DNA: TGCGCCAGCAGCCAACAGGACCTCCTAGGGAGCTCCTACAATGAGCAGTTCTTC.

This chain connects TRBV27 to TRBJ1-2; 8 nucleotides line up with TRBD1. There are 14 residues in the CDR3. The V gene end was trimmed by 3 bases and the J gene end by 4 bases; junction bases not matched to a gene: 4. Per the germline V gene, CDR1 is MNHEY and CDR2 is SMNVEV (reference sequence). CDR3 bases: TGTGCCAGCAGTTTCGGCCAGGGGGCCTATGGCTACACCTTC. This encodes CASSFGQGAYGYTF.

This clone occurred a few times. The genes are TRBV20-1 and TRBJ1-5; D unresolved. CDR1 DFQATT and CDR2 SNEGSKA come from the germline V gene (reference sequence). The V gene lost 5 bases and the J gene lost 9 bases, with 11 bases spanning the gap. This CDR3 contains 11 residues. The CDR3 here is CSARGGGPQHF. The CDR3 nucleotides read TGCAGTGCTCGCGGTGGTGGGCCCCAGCATTTT.

J is TRBJ2-6 and V is TRBV19, with 11 bases that match TRBD1. The length of the CDR3 is 18 residues. V lost 6 bases to trimming and J lost 0 bases; unmatched junction nucleotides: 7. Germline assignment: CDR1 LNHDA and CDR2 SQIVND (reference sequence). As DNA, the CDR3 is TGTGCCAGTAGACGGACAGGGGGCATAGGCTCTGGGGCCAACGTCCTGACTTTC. Translation gives CASRRTGGIGSGANVLTF. Full variable domain (rest looked up from reference TRBV19 and TRBJ2-6): DGGITQSPKYLFRKEGQNVTLSCEQNLNHDAMYWYRQDPGQGLRLIYYSQIVNDFQKGDIAEGYSVSREKKESFPLTVTSAQKNPTAFYLCASRRTGGIGSGANVLTFGAGSRLTVL.

The V and J genes are TRBV7-9 and TRBJ2-1; TRBD2 aligns across 9 bases. Germline CDR1 and CDR2: SEHNR and FQNEAQ (reference sequence). Trimming cost V 4 bases and J 6 bases; bases outside gene matches: 10. CDR3 length: 16 residues. The CDR3 loop is CASSSSFAGGLNEQFF. The CDR3 nucleotides read TGTGCCAGCAGCTCCTCCTTTGCGGGGGGGCTCAATGAGCAGTTCTTC.

The rearrangement links TRBV5-6 to TRBJ2-5; D may be TRBD1 (6 bases). Germline V gene sequence: CDR1 SGHDT, CDR2 YYEEEE. The CDR3 totals 14 residues. V lost 5 bases to trimming and J lost 1 base, with 12 bases between them. Here the CDR3 reads CASRLGTIQETQYF. Here the CDR3 DNA reads TGTGCCAGCAGATTAGGGACAATCCAAGAGACCCAGTACTTC.

This rearrangement joins TRBV15 to TRBJ1-4, with TRBD1 matching 11 bases. The V and J ends lost 5 bases and 7 bases, in that order; junction bases with no gene match: 9. There are 16 residues in the CDR3. Germline V gives CDR1 LNHNV, CDR2 YYDKDF (reference sequence). For the CDR3, the DNA is TGTGCCACCAGCCCTAATGGGGGGACAGGGGGTGAAAAACTGTTTTTT. It yields the protein CATSPNGGTGGEKLFF.